The 3 T cell receptor beta chains listed next were all sequenced from one sample in a study of beta chain features in type 1 diabetes. All of the isolated RNA was reverse transcribed, so expressed TCRB transcripts were sequenced. The method was immunoSEQ multiplex PCR; TCRdb's version includes in-frame clones alone and lacks a portion of them. The data hold roughly 140,000 clones, with around 10% observed a single time. The specimen sequenced was central memory CD4+ T cells from blood. The source of these receptors is a man younger than 35 in good health.

This clone was counted between two and nine times. This sequence joins TRBV7-2 and TRBJ2-7, with TRBD2 identical over 8 bases. V gave up 5 bases and J gave up 4 bases; unmatched junction bases: 10. This CDR3 has 15 residues. Germline CDR1 and CDR2: SGHTA and FQGNSA. The CDR3 reads CASSRAGGRNYEQYF. As DNA, the CDR3 is TGTGCCAGCAGCCGCGCCGGCGGGAGGAATTACGAGCAGTACTTC.

In regard to this clone: A much larger clone differs from this one at a single base, so this may be a read error. V is TRBV6-6 and J is TRBJ1-2; the D gene is possibly TRBD1 (6 bases). The ends were cut back, 5 bases at V and 3 bases at J, with 10 bases in the middle. The CDR3 extends over 13 amino acids. The germline V gene encodes CDR1 MNHNY and CDR2 SVGAGI (reference sequence). The CDR3 spells CASSPDRYYGYTF. DNA for the CDR3: TGTGCCAGCAGTCCCGACAGGTACTATGGCTACACCTTC.

A few counts support this clone. V is TRBV7-6 and J is TRBJ2-5; 9 bases align to TRBD2. The CDR3 runs 14 residues. J was trimmed by 11 bases and V by 2 bases; bases with no gene match: 9. The germline gives CDR1 SGHVS, CDR2 FNYEAQ. CDR3 DNA sequence: TGTGCCAGCAGCTTACGACTAGCGGCCTACGTGCAGTACTTC. Translated, it gives CASSLRLAAYVQYF.